Listed below are T cell receptor beta chains from one sample, sequenced in a study of T cell repertoires in urothelial bladder cancer. Assay: immunoSEQ multiplex PCR; the TCRdb copy retains only in-frame clones and omits some. The profile shows fewer than 14,000 clones, around 65% of them singletons. Material for sequencing was tumor-infiltrating cells from bladder cancer. These receptors were obtained from a human donor with a benign inflammatory bladder lesion. The CDR3 runs from the conserved cysteine through the conserved F or W. D genes are given only for firm matches. Size tells how often a clone was seen (once, few, many) or the class of an expanded clone, and some rows leave it out.

v_gene,abundance,d_gene,j_gene,CDR3aa,CDR3nt
TRBV28,-,-,TRBJ1-4,CASSLSLGEIEKLFF,TGTGCCAGCAGTTTATCCCTAGGGGAAATAGAAAAACTGTTTTTT
TRBV27,-,-,TRBJ2-3,CASSPYPGSTDTQYF,TGTGCCAGTAGCCCTTACCCCGGTTCCACAGATACGCAGTATTTT
TRBV9,-,-,TRBJ2-3,CASSGVRPTDTQYF,TGTGCCAGCAGCGGGGTCAGACCCACAGATACGCAGTATTTT
TRBV5-1,-,-,TRBJ1-2,CASSLGSAGVYGYTF,TGCGCCAGCAGCTTGGGCTCTGCAGGGGTCTATGGCTACACCTTC
TRBV6-6,-,-,TRBJ2-4,CASSRGDKNIQYF,TGTGCCAGCAGCAGGGGAGACAAAAACATTCAGTACTTC
TRBV6-6,-,-,TRBJ2-7,CASSLDGYEQYF,TGTGCCAGCAGCCTGGACGGCTACGAGCAGTACTTC
TRBV6-6,-,TRBD2,TRBJ2-1,CASSRTSGDYNEQFF,TGTGCCAGCAGCAGGACTAGCGGGGACTACAATGAGCAGTTCTTC
TRBV5-1,-,-,TRBJ2-7,CASSFRGRPYEQYF,TGCGCCAGCAGCTTCCGGGGCCGGCCTTACGAGCAGTACTTC
TRBV9,-,-,TRBJ2-2,CASSVGGGGRLYTGELFF,TGTGCCAGCAGCGTAGGAGGTGGGGGGCGCTTGTACACCGGGGAGCTGTTTTTT
TRBV23-1,-,-,TRBJ2-1,CASSHRDHRYNEQFF,TGCGCCAGCAGTCACCGGGACCACCGCTACAATGAGCAGTTCTTC
TRBV30,-,-,TRBJ2-5,CAWSVRPGDGETQYF,TGTGCCTGGAGTGTACGGCCGGGAGATGGAGAGACCCAGTACTTC
TRBV18,-,-,TRBJ1-3,CASSGSGSGNTIYF,TGTGCCAGCTCGGGGTCGGGTTCTGGAAACACCATATATTTT
TRBV9,-,TRBD2,TRBJ2-7,CASSPSGGYEQYF,TGTGCCAGCAGCCCCTCGGGGGGCTACGAGCAGTACTTC
TRBV29-1,-,-,TRBJ2-2,CSVDGGNTGELFF,TGCAGCGTTGACGGGGGGAACACCGGGGAGCTGTTTTTT
TRBV13,large,-,TRBJ2-1,CASSPGRVEQFF,TGTGCCAGCAGCCCGGGTAGGGTTGAGCAGTTCTTC
TRBV9,-,-,TRBJ2-2,CASSVAVTADTGELFF,TGTGCCAGCAGCGTAGCTGTGACGGCGGACACCGGGGAGCTGTTTTTT
TRBV6-6,-,-,TRBJ2-1,CASSYSTEQFF,TGTGCCAGCAGTTACTCTACTGAGCAGTTCTTC
TRBV11-2,few,-,TRBJ1-6,CASSLNRGGSPLHF,TGTGCCAGCAGCTTAAACCGAGGCGGTTCACCCCTCCACTTT
TRBV2,-,-,TRBJ2-7,CASLRDQHYEQYF,TGTGCCAGCCTCCGGGACCAACACTACGAGCAGTACTTC
TRBV7-6,-,TRBD2,TRBJ2-1,CASSLAGSGLARGEQFF,TGTGCCAGCAGCTTAGCGGGCTCCGGACTAGCTCGCGGTGAGCAGTTCTTC
TRBV20-1,few,-,TRBJ2-1,CSVTIINEQFF,TGCAGTGTTACCATCATCAATGAGCAGTTCTTC
TRBV12-2,-,-,TRBJ2-2,CASRFIPWQDGTGELFF,TGTGCAAGTCGCTTCATCCCCTGGCAGGACGGCACCGGGGAGCTGTTTTTT
TRBV6-5,-,TRBD2,TRBJ2-1,CASRPGLAYNEQFF,TGTGCCAGCAGACCGGGACTAGCGTACAATGAGCAGTTCTTC
TRBV5-1,-,TRBD1,TRBJ1-5,CASSLRTGGINQPQHF,TGCGCCAGCAGCCTGCGGACAGGGGGGATCAATCAGCCCCAGCATTTT
TRBV9,-,-,TRBJ1-6,CASSKDGYSPLHF,TGTGCCAGCAGCAAAGACGGCTATTCACCCCTCCACTTT
TRBV7-9,-,-,TRBJ1-5,CASSYGAAANSNQPQHF,TGTGCCAGCAGCTATGGGGCGGCAGCAAATAGCAATCAGCCCCAGCATTTT
TRBV7-6,-,-,TRBJ2-7,CASSRPRGDSSYEQYF,TGTGCCAGCAGCCGACCGCGGGGCGATTCCTCCTACGAGCAGTACTTT
TRBV6-5,-,-,TRBJ2-7,CASSPSRVLGEQYF,TGTGCCAGCAGTCCCTCCCGGGTCCTAGGCGAGCAGTACTTC